The sequence of this T cell receptor (beta chain) was determined in a study of T cell responses to AZD1222 COVID-19 vaccine. Study-wide points: White British people made up most donors, females outnumbered males, and clonal diversity was possibly underestimated. Only a handful of people who got AZD1222 tested seropositive at baseline. In the spike-specific TCR repertoire, nearly half reportedly target unmutated variant regions.

This clone has only one observation. Its target is unknown. V was cut by 0 bases and J by 2 bases, with 4 bases left in between. The CDR3 runs to 13 residues. Germline V gene lookup returns CDR1 MGHRA and CDR2 YSYEKL. TCRdb keeps only in-frame clones here, not all; method: immunoSEQ multiplex PCR. This sample has about 150,000 clones, with 80% to 95% found just once. This clonotype was sampled from an adult in good health. Sequenced material: peripheral blood, taken on day 0 of AZD1222 vaccination. The chain links TRBV4-1 to TRBJ1-1; D is unresolved. The CDR3 DNA sequence: TGCGCCAGCAGCCAAGAGGAAAACACTGAAGCTTTCTTT. Translating gives CASSQEENTEAFF.